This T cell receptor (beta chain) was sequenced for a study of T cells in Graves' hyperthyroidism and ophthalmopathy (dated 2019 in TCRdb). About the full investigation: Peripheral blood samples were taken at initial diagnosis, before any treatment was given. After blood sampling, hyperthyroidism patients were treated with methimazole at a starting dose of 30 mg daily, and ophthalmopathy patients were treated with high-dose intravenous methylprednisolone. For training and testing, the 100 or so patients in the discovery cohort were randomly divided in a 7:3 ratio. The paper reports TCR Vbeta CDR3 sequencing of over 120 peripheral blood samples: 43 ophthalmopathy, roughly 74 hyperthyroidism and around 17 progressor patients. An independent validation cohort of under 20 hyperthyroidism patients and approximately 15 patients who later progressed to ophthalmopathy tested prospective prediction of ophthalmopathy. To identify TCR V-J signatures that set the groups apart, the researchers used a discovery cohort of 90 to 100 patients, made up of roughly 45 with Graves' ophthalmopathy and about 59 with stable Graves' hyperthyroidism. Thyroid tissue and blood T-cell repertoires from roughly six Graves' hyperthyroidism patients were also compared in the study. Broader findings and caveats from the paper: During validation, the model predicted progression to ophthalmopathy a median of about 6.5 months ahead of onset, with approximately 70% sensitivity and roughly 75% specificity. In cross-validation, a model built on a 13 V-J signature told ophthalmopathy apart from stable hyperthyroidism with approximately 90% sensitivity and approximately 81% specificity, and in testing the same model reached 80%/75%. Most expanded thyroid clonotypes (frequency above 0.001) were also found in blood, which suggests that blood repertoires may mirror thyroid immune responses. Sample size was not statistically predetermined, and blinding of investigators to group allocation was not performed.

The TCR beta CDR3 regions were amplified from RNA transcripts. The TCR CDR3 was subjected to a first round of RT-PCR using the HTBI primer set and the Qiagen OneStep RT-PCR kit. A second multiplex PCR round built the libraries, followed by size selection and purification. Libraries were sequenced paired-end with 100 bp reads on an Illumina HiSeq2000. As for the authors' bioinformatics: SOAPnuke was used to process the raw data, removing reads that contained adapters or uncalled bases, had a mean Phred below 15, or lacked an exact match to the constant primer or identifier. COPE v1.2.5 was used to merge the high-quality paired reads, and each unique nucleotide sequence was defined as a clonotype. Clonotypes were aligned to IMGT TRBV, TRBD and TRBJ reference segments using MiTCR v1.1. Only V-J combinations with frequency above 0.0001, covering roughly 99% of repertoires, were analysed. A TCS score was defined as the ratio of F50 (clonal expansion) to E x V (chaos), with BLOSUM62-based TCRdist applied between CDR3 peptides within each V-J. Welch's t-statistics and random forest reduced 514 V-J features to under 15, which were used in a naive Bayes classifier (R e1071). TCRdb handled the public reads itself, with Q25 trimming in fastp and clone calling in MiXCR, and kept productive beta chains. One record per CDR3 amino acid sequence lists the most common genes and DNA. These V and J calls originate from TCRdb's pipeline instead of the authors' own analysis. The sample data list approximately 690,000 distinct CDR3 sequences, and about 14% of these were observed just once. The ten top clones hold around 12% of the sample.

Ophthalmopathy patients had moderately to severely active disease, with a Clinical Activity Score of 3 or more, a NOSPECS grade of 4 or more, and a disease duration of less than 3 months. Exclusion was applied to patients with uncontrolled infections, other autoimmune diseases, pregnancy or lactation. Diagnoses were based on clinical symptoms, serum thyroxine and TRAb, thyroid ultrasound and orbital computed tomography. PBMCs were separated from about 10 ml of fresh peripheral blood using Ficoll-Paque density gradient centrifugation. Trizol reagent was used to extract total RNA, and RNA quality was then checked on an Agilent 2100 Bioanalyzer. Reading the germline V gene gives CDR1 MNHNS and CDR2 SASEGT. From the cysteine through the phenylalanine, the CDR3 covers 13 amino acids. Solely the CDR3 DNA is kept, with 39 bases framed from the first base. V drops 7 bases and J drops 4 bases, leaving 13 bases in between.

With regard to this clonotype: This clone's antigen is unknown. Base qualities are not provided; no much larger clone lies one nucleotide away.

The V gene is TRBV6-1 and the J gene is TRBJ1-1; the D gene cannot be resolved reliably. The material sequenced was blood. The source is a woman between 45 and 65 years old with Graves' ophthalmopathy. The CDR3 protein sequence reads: CASTSLLGTEAFF. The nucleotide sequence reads TGTGCCAGCACCAGTTTATTGGGCACTGAAGCTTTCTTT.